These T cell receptor beta chains were read from a single sample in a study of blood T cell repertoires in COVID-19. Using immunoSEQ multiplex PCR, the repertoire was profiled, and TCRdb retains in-frame clones only, with some absent. Of some 89,000 clones listed, about 86% were seen once; the top ten hold 15%. The specimen was peripheral blood. The receptors derive from a human donor in a cohort sampled during active COVID-19. Each CDR3 is given with its conserved first and last residue. The order of the fields is CDR3 protein, V gene.

CASSTTGLEAFF,TRBV6-5
CASRDNQVYEQYF,TRBV2
CASRRGTSGVSSYEQYF,TRBV6-6
CASSSGQGYEQYF,TRBV28
CASSSSGGTDTQYF,TRBV7-3
CASTSSLGQGMNTEAFF,TRBV28
CASSAYGTTNNYGYTF,TRBV9
CASSLYRVYTF,TRBV28
CASSYSPGLSYEQYF,TRBV6-2/TRBV6-3
CASSLLLAFHEQYF,TRBV25-1
CASSQRQGFGNSPLHF,TRBV3-1/TRBV3-2
CASSATGPYNEQFF,TRBV7-3
CASSYSLFSYEQYF,TRBV6-2/TRBV6-3
CASSLRGPPYEQYF,TRBV6-6
CASSSVLAGSNEQFF,TRBV7-9
CASSLGETWNTEAFF,TRBV7-2
CASSSTSGTSTDTQYF,TRBV7-2
CASSLEGADYGYTF,TRBV5-1
CASSPGVAGEGTDTQYF,TRBV13
CASSPTPLAGGVNEQFF,TRBV4-1
CASSLRGNAEAFF,TRBV5-4
CASSPAWTGNEQYF,TRBV28
CSVTTGVGQPQHF,TRBV29-1
CSVDGTSGLTDTQYF,TRBV29-1
CASSYTDRGNLGAQYF,TRBV6-5
CASSQGLAGSTDTQYF,TRBV4-2
CAWCPRDREGKLFF,TRBV30
CASSPYRDQPQHF,TRBV7-2
CAISDGTGENEAFF,TRBV10-3
CASSATLAGVLKAYEQYF,TRBV7-9
CASSSGLAGVGEQFF,TRBV3-1/TRBV3-2
CAISEAASGDTQYF,TRBV10-3
CASSLSRPGLAGETQYF,TRBV27
CANPQGKKGGYTF,TRBV5-6
CASSSRGGETQYF,TRBV7-9